This passage covers 4 T cell receptor beta chains from one sample sequenced in a study of regulatory T cells in long-lasting Graves disease. The time point is: newly diagnosed GD, antithyroid drugs for less than 3 months. PBMCs provided the RNA from which the TCR library was made. iRepertoire HTBI primers and Arm-PCR of CDR3 regions built TCR beta libraries. TCRdb processed the multiplex PCR reads anew with MiXCR; each CDR3 protein has one entry. The table records about 520,000 distinct CDR3 sequences, about 11% of them present only once. These data were likewise used in another study, on T cells in Graves' hyperthyroidism and ophthalmopathy.

The sample was peripheral blood mononuclear cells (PBMCs), taken at new diagnosis, from a patient treated with antithyroid drugs. Every receptor here comes from a woman in her twenties or thirties with Graves disease.

Ten or more counts support this clonotype. The gene calls are TRBV19 and TRBJ2-5, with 8 bases matching TRBD1. V was pared by 5 bases and J by 3 bases, with 8 bases of the junction left unmatched. Germline CDR1 is LNHDA and CDR2 is SQIVND (reference sequence). This CDR3 comprises 15 residues. The CDR3 DNA follows: TGTGCCAGTAGTTGGACAGGGTGGGCGAAAGAGACCCAGTACTTC. This sequence encodes CASSWTGWAKETQYF.

This clonotype was seen many times. This sequence joins TRBV28 and TRBJ2-1; 9 bases are shared with TRBD1. Germline CDR1 reads MDHEN; CDR2 reads SYDVKM. This CDR3 contains 13 residues. J gave up 15 bases and V 7 bases, and 13 bases lay outside the gene matches. The CDR3 is CASTGTGTGYGFF. DNA for the CDR3: TGTGCCAGCACCGGGACAGGGACCGGGTATGGGTTCTTC.

The table lists this clonotype with a few counts. V usage is TRBV9 and J usage is TRBJ1-4, with unresolved D. The germline gives CDR1 SGDLS, CDR2 YYNGEE. Trimming took off 0 bases at V and 8 bases at J, with 11 bases between the two ends. The CDR3 length is 14 residues. CDR3 in DNA: TGTGCCAGCAGCGTAGCAAGTGGTGGGGAAAAACTGTTTTTT. It translates to CASSVASGGEKLFF.

This clonotype was seen repeatedly, ten times or more. J is TRBJ1-1 and V is TRBV7-3; D is possibly TRBD1 (5 bases). Looked up from germline, CDR1 is SGHTA and CDR2 is FQGTGA. This CDR3 is built from 14 residues. Between the trimmed V and J ends, which lost 4 bases and 1 base, there was a span of 10 bases. This chain's CDR3 is CASSSSGGNTEAFF. The CDR3 DNA follows: TGTGCCAGCAGCTCCTCGGGGGGGAACACTGAAGCTTTCTTT. Supplemented by reference TRBV7-3 and TRBJ1-1, the full variable domain reads GAGVSQTPSNKVTEKGKYVELRCDPISGHTALYWYRQSLGQGPEFLIYFQGTGAADDSGLPNDRFFAVRPEGSVSTLKIQRTERGDSAVYLCASSSSGGNTEAFFGQGTRLTVV.